The 21 T cell receptor beta chains reported below all come from one sample, sequenced in a study of human T cells and chemical hapten exposure. As for time point: patch test 1, 2 weeks after DPC sensitization. Treatment defined: therapeutic diphenylcyclopropenone sensitization with weekly scalp DPC. TCRdb analysed the RACE reads with MiXCR anew, one entry per CDR3 protein. The data contain about 60,000 distinct CDR3 sequences, over 7.5% of them singletons. Specimen: whole blood, collected in connection with sensitization to the hapten diphenylcyclopropenone (DPC). The receptors stem from a woman in her thirties or forties with alopecia areata. Some clones in this sample may be carry-over from other donors' samples.

This clonotype was counted at least ten times. The chain couples TRBV3-1 to TRBJ2-2; D gene unclear. Trimming took 4 bases from V and 6 from J, leaving 6 bases between them. CDR3 length: 12 amino acids. In germline, CDR1 is LGHDT, CDR2 YNNKEL (reference sequence). The CDR3 protein is CASSPGAGELFF. The DNA for the CDR3 is TGTGCCAGCAGCCCAGGAGCCGGGGAGCTGTTTTTT. The full variable domain, with the rest looked up from reference TRBV3-1 and TRBJ2-2, is DTAVSQTPKYLVTQMGNDKSIKCEQNLGHDTMYWYKQDSKKFLKIMFSYNNKELIINETVPNRFSPKSPDKAHLNLHINSLELGDSAVYFCASSPGAGELFFGEGSRLTVL.

This clonotype has ten or more counts. This chain uses TRBV5-6 with TRBJ1-2, with D uncertain. Trimming left V 0 bases short and J 5 bases short, with 14 bases between. The germline V gene has CDR1 SGHDT and CDR2 YYEEEE. The CDR3 length is 15 residues. This chain's CDR3 is CASSLAGQEVYGYTF. Here the CDR3 DNA reads TGTGCCAGCAGCTTGGCCGGCCAGGAAGTTTATGGCTACACCTTC.

A remark on this clonotype: A much larger clonotype is one base distant, so this may be a read error. The chain combines TRBV7-9 with TRBJ1-1, with 7 nucleotides matching TRBD1. CDR1 and CDR2 (germline): SEHNR, FQNEAQ (reference sequence). This CDR3 has 14 amino acids. V trimming: 2 bases; J trimming: 1 base; junction bases outside the gene matches: 1. The CDR3 coding sequence is TGTGCCAGCAGCTTAAGACAGGGGAACACTGAAGCTTTCTTT. Amino acids: CASSLRQGNTEAFF.

In its sample, this clonotype was seen many times. The chain recombines TRBV29-1 with TRBJ1-6, with TRBD1 matching over 8 bases. The trim removed 7 bases at V and 10 bases at J, leaving 12 bases unmatched. From germline, CDR1 is SQVTM and CDR2 ANQGSEA. This CDR3 has 14 residues. This CDR3 reads CSADPGQGGSPLHF. The CDR3 nucleotides are TGCAGCGCGGACCCTGGACAGGGCGGGTCACCCCTCCACTTT.

Details on this clonotype: A much more abundant neighbour one base away suggests this may be a read error. Without the conserved terminal phenylalanine or tryptophan, this CDR3 likely stems from a read error. The gene calls are TRBV28 and TRBJ1-5, with TRBD1 matching over 9 bases. Germline trimming cut 5 bases from V and 9 bases from J; bases unmatched to any gene: 11. The length of the CDR3 is 15 residues. The V gene's germline CDR1 is MDHEN and CDR2 SYDVKM. CDR3 bases: TGTGCCAGCAGTCATGGGACAGGGAATTCACGGCCCCAGCATCTT. Protein product: CASSHGTGNSRPQHL.

The J gene is TRBJ2-1, the V gene TRBV5-5; 7 positions agree with TRBD1. Trimming removed 4 bases from V and 15 bases from J; junction bases left unmatched: 7. The CDR3 is 11 amino acids. The germline V gene encodes CDR1 SGHKS and CDR2 YYEKEE (reference sequence). The CDR3 DNA sequence: TGTGCCAGCAGCCGGGGACAGTGGGTGTTCTTC. Amino acid sequence: CASSRGQWVFF. The variable domain in full, completed from reference TRBV5-5 and TRBJ2-1, reads DAGVTQSPTHLIKTRGQQVTLRCSPISGHKSVSWYQQVLGQGPQFIFQYYEKEERGRGNFPDRFSARQFPNYSSELNVNALLLGDSALYLCASSRGQWVFFGPGTRLTVL.

This clonotype was seen many times. V is TRBV30 and J is TRBJ1-2; 8 nucleotides match TRBD1. Germline CDR1 and CDR2: GTSNPN and SVGIG (reference sequence). The CDR3 consists of 13 residues. V gave up 2 bases and J gave up 7 bases; unmatched junction bases: 6. This CDR3 reads CAWSQGQARGYTF. CDR3 DNA: TGTGCCTGGAGTCAGGGACAGGCGCGTGGCTACACCTTC.

This clonotype appeared a few times. This chain links TRBV6-6 with TRBJ2-5; 7 positions agree with TRBD2. V trimming: 6 bases; J trimming: 5 bases; junction bases outside the gene matches: 9. This CDR3 has 14 amino acids. Germline CDR1 reads MNHNY; CDR2 reads SVGAGI (reference sequence). The CDR3 sequence is CASSSTSRSETQYF. CDR3 sequence (DNA): TGTGCCAGCAGCTCGACTAGCAGGTCGGAGACCCAGTACTTC.

This clonotype was observed many times. V is TRBV6-2 or TRBV6-3 and J is TRBJ2-7, with D maybe TRBD2 (6 bases). Germline lookup yields CDR1 MNHEY and CDR2 SVGEGT. The CDR3 is made up of 14 amino acids. With 2 bases removed from V and 5 bases from J, the gap between germline ends came to 13 bases. The CDR3 spells CASSYGGLIHEQYF. The CDR3, as DNA: TGTGCCAGCAGTTACGGGGGGTTGATCCACGAGCAGTACTTC.

The rearrangement joins TRBV20-1 to TRBJ1-3, with D perhaps matching TRBD1 (5 bases). Germline CDR1 is DFQATT and CDR2 is SNEGSKA (reference sequence). Trimming removed 3 bases from V and 0 bases from J, with 21 bases in between. This CDR3 has 18 residues. For the CDR3, the DNA is TGCAGTGCTAGGGGGGGTCTCGGAGAAAAAAGCTCTGGAAACACCATATATTTT. Translated: CSARGGLGEKSSGNTIYF.

V is TRBV19 and J is TRBJ1-2; TRBD1 might be the D (6 bases). The CDR3 consists of 14 residues. The germline CDR1 and CDR2 sequences are LNHDA and SQIVND (reference sequence). V lost 3 bases and J lost 4, with 12 bases in between. The CDR3 DNA sequence: TGTGCCAGTAGTATCGACAGGTCGGCCTATGGCTACACCTTC. This codes for CASSIDRSAYGYTF.

The V and J genes are TRBV7-3 and TRBJ2-2; D is ambiguous. V lost 5 bases to trimming and J lost 7 bases, with 11 bases between them. The CDR3 covers 13 residues. The V gene's germline CDR1 is SGHTA and CDR2 FQGTGA. Here the CDR3 DNA reads TGTGCCAGCAGCCCAAACCTTGGCGGGGAGCTGTTTTTT. This translates into CASSPNLGGELFF. Full variable domain (missing parts from reference TRBV7-3 and TRBJ2-2): GAGVSQTPSNKVTEKGKYVELRCDPISGHTALYWYRQSLGQGPEFLIYFQGTGAADDSGLPNDRFFAVRPEGSVSTLKIQRTERGDSAVYLCASSPNLGGELFFGEGSRLTVL.

This clonotype was seen at least ten times. This rearrangement joins TRBV20-1 to TRBJ1-1; a weak D match, TRBD1 (6 bases). Per the germline V gene, CDR1 is DFQATT and CDR2 is SNEGSKA (reference sequence). This CDR3 is built from 15 residues. Between the trimmed V and J ends, which lost 1 base and 4 bases, there was a span of 16 bases. The CDR3 DNA sequence: TGCAGTGCTAGAGGCCATACAGGGTCAAGCACTGAAGCTTTCTTT. Translation gives CSARGHTGSSTEAFF.

In its sample, this clonotype was seen many times. CDR3 amino acids: CASTVTGTRSGYTF. CDR3 sequence (DNA): TGTGCCAGCACCGTAACCGGGACCCGAAGTGGCTACACCTTC. The V and J genes are TRBV6-2 or TRBV6-3 and TRBJ1-2; a weak D match, TRBD1 (5 bases). V dropped 7 bases and J dropped 7 bases, with 19 bases sitting between them. CDR3 size: 14 residues. Germline V gene sequence: CDR1 MNHEY, CDR2 SVGEGT.

This clonotype appeared many times. CDR3 nucleotide sequence: TGTGCCAGCAGCGAAGGGGGTTCCTATAATTCACCCCTCCACTTT. As protein: CASSEGGSYNSPLHF. The chain links TRBV7-6 to TRBJ1-6, with D perhaps TRBD1 (6 bases). This CDR3 comprises 15 residues. Germline V lookup: CDR1 SGHVS, CDR2 FNYEAQ. V dropped 5 bases and J dropped 1 base, with 9 bases sitting between them.

This clonotype was seen a few times. CDR3 sequence: CASSADSNSPLHF. The CDR3, as DNA: TGTGCCAGCAGTGCGGACAGTAATTCACCCCTCCACTTT. The chain has TRBV2 and TRBJ1-6; TRBD1 is a possible D gene (6 bases). The V end was cut by 4 bases, the J end by 6 bases, with 7 bases between. Germline CDR1 and CDR2: SNHLY and FYNNEI. The CDR3 is 13 amino acids.

Ten or more counts support this clonotype. The chain couples TRBV7-3 to TRBJ1-1; D is possibly TRBD1 (6 bases). V was clipped by 3 bases and J by 1 base, with 9 bases between them. The CDR3 covers 14 residues. Germline V CDR1 and CDR2: SGHTA, FQGTGA. CDR3 in amino acids: CASSLGHSNTEAFF. The CDR3 DNA reads TGTGCCAGCAGCTTGGGACATTCGAACACTGAAGCTTTCTTT.

As DNA, the CDR3 is TGTGCCAGCAGCCGAGGGGACAGGGGTTCTCAGGAGACCCAGTACTTC. Amino acid sequence: CASSRGDRGSQETQYF. The J gene is TRBJ2-5, the V gene TRBV7-3; 10 bases are shared with TRBD1. This CDR3 has 16 residues. The trim removed 5 bases at V and 5 bases at J, leaving 11 bases unmatched. Germline values: CDR1 SGHTA, CDR2 FQGTGA.

The table lists this clonotype with a few counts. The chain links TRBV10-2 to TRBJ2-7; TRBD1 matches 10 bases. Germline CDR1 reads WSHSY; CDR2 reads SAAADI. CDR3 size: 15 residues. The V segment lost 0 bases and the J segment 6 bases; nucleotides outside the gene matches: 5. CDR3 sequence reads: CASSESGQGMGEQYF. The CDR3 DNA is TGCGCCAGCAGTGAGTCGGGACAGGGGATGGGCGAGCAGTACTTC.

This clonotype is medium-sized. The chain is built from TRBV5-1 and TRBJ2-3; the D is unclear. This CDR3 region has 11 residues. Trimming left V 4 bases short and J 2 bases short, with 2 bases between. CDR1 SGHRS and CDR2 YFSETQ come from the germline V gene. The CDR3 coding sequence is TGCGCCAGCAGCGACACAGATACGCAGTATTTT. As protein: CASSDTDTQYF.

This clonotype was observed at least ten times. This sequence joins TRBV3-1 and TRBJ2-3; 8 bases align to TRBD2. V was pared by 0 bases and J by 5 bases, with 10 bases of the junction left unmatched. CDR1 and CDR2 from the germline V gene are LGHDT and YNNKEL (reference sequence). CDR3 length equals 17 residues. The CDR3 DNA follows: TGTGCCAGCAGCCAAGATCAGCCTGGACTAGCAGGAGATACGCAGTATTTT. Its translation is CASSQDQPGLAGDTQYF.